This is a list of T cell receptor beta chains from one sample in a study of vaccination and CD4 T cells after COVID-19. These receptors have no identified antigens. Each CDR3 protein gets one entry after TCRdb re-called the PCR reads with MiXCR. This sample has around 15,000 distinct CDR3 sequences; around 68% occur once, and the top ten carry more than 15%. Input material: CD4+ T cells from blood, cultured in vitro. These receptors all stem from a human donor who had recovered from COVID-19. CDR3s include the opening cysteine and the closing phenylalanine or tryptophan. Fields, in order: D gene, J gene, clone size, V gene, CDR3 protein, CDR3 DNA. The D gene is left open where the match is weak. Size is stated for part of the rows, as once, few or many counts, or as a class when the clone is expanded.

>TRBD1|TRBJ2-7|-|TRBV27
CASSQNRGPYEQYF
TGTGCCAGCAGTCAGAACAGGGGGCCGTACGAGCAGTACTTC
>-|TRBJ1-1|-|TRBV30
CAWNRQDNTEAFF
TGTGCCTGGAACAGACAGGACAACACTGAAGCTTTCTTT
>TRBD1|TRBJ2-1|-|TRBV28
CASSRQGLFDEQFF
TGTGCCAGCAGTCGACAGGGCCTGTTCGATGAGCAGTTCTTC
>TRBD1|TRBJ1-2|-|TRBV7-2
CASSPGQGANYGYTF
TGTGCCAGCAGTCCGGGACAGGGAGCTAACTATGGCTACACCTTC
>-|TRBJ2-3|-|TRBV15
CATSRDDRSTDTQYF
TGTGCCACCAGCAGAGATGACAGAAGCACAGATACGCAGTATTTT
>TRBD1|TRBJ1-6|-|TRBV5-8
CASSLAGQGNSPLHF
TGTGCCAGCAGCTTGGCGGGACAGGGGAATTCACCCCTCCACTTT
>TRBD1|TRBJ1-5|-|TRBV6-1
CASSRTGTGGGSNQPQHF
TGTGCCAGCAGTAGAACCGGGACAGGGGGCGGGAGCAATCAGCCCCAGCATTTT
>TRBD2|TRBJ2-7|-|TRBV19
CASSPTWPSGGTYEQYF
TGTGCCAGTAGTCCCACATGGCCTAGCGGAGGGACCTACGAGCAGTACTTC
>-|TRBJ1-3|-|TRBV6-1
CASGIDRSSGNTIYF
TGTGCCAGCGGAATTGACAGGAGCTCTGGAAACACCATATATTTT
>-|TRBJ1-5|-|TRBV6-5
CASSSFQSSNQPQHF
TGTGCCAGCAGTTCCTTTCAGAGTAGCAATCAGCCCCAGCATTTT
>TRBD1|TRBJ1-5|-|TRBV28
CASSSTQGLSQPQHF
TGTGCCAGCAGTTCAACACAGGGGTTGAGCCAGCCCCAGCATTTT
>-|TRBJ1-3|few|TRBV6-1
CATGDGLSTRGGNTIYF
TGTGCCACCGGAGATGGACTTTCTACGAGGGGTGGAAACACCATATATTTT
>-|TRBJ1-3|-|TRBV7-8
CASSSSPRGNTIYF
TGTGCCAGCAGCTCCAGTCCCCGGGGAAACACCATATATTTT
>TRBD1|TRBJ1-6|-|TRBV20-1
CSAPYRQGTVTSPLHF
TGCAGTGCTCCATATCGACAGGGAACGGTTACCTCACCCCTCCACTTT
>-|TRBJ2-5|-|TRBV7-6
CASSRGYKETQYF
TGTGCCAGCAGCCGCGGATACAAAGAGACCCAGTACTTC
>TRBD2|TRBJ2-1|once|TRBV20-1
CSLQGSGSSYNEQFF
TGCAGTCTTCAGGGCAGCGGGAGCTCCTACAATGAGCAGTTCTTC
>-|TRBJ1-2|-|TRBV6-1
CASSPLRAALYGYTF
TGTGCCAGCAGTCCCCTCCGGGCGGCCCTCTATGGCTACACCTTC
>TRBD2|TRBJ2-7|-|TRBV12-3/TRBV12-4
CASSASGLARNEQYF
TGTGCCAGCAGTGCCTCGGGACTAGCGAGGAACGAGCAGTACTTC
>-|TRBJ1-2|-|TRBV2
CASTEVVVANYGYTF
TGTGCCAGCACCGAAGTAGTGGTAGCTAACTATGGCTACACCTTC
>-|TRBJ2-1|once|TRBV6-4
CASSDAPRGSSYNEQFF
TGTGCCAGCAGTGACGCGCCCCGCGGTAGCTCCTACAATGAGCAGTTCTTC
>TRBD1|TRBJ1-5|few|TRBV6-1
CASSENRGGQPQHF
TGTGCCAGCAGTGAGAACAGGGGAGGGCAGCCCCAGCATTTT
>-|TRBJ1-1|-|TRBV27
CASSPRRNTEAFF
TGTGCCAGCAGTCCCCGCCGGAACACTGAAGCTTTCTTT
>-|TRBJ2-7|once|TRBV9
CASSPRTRFGEQYF
TGTGCCAGCAGCCCCCGAACCCGTTTCGGGGAGCAGTACTTC
>TRBD1|TRBJ1-2|-|TRBV2
CASSVQGVGGYTF
TGTGCCAGCAGTGTACAGGGGGTGGGTGGCTACACCTTC
>-|TRBJ2-1|-|TRBV7-2
CASSSQSGAGTLDEQFF
TGTGCCAGCAGCTCACAATCTGGGGCAGGGACATTAGATGAGCAGTTCTTC
>TRBD1|TRBJ1-2|once|TRBV6-1
CASAYFWGQGIGYTF
TGTGCCAGCGCTTATTTTTGGGGACAGGGGATCGGCTACACCTTC
>-|TRBJ1-1|-|TRBV20-1
CSASFTEAFF
TGCAGTGCTAGTTTCACTGAAGCTTTCTTT
>-|TRBJ2-1|few|TRBV7-2
CASSSPPGQQFF
TGTGCCAGCAGCTCTCCACCGGGACAGCAGTTCTTC
>TRBD2|TRBJ2-7|-|TRBV7-2
CASSLLAGLAGMGYEQYF
TGTGCCAGCAGCTTATTAGCAGGACTAGCGGGGATGGGCTACGAGCAGTACTTC
>TRBD2|TRBJ2-1|-|TRBV10-1
CASSISGRAPGEQFF
TGCGCCAGCAGCATTAGCGGGAGGGCCCCAGGGGAGCAGTTCTTC
>TRBD1|TRBJ2-7|few|TRBV15
CATSRGTGGRQYF
TGTGCCACCAGCAGAGGGACAGGGGGCAGGCAGTACTTC
>-|TRBJ1-4|-|TRBV20-1
CSAKGRSNEKLFF
TGCAGTGCCAAAGGGAGGTCTAATGAAAAACTGTTTTTT
>-|TRBJ2-2|few|TRBV7-2
CASTFRRVASPNGELFF
TGTGCCAGCACCTTCAGAAGGGTAGCTAGCCCCAATGGGGAGCTGTTTTTT
>-|TRBJ2-3|few|TRBV7-2
CASSSPGGDTQYF
TGTGCCAGCAGCTCTCCCGGGGGAGATACGCAGTATTTT
>TRBD1|TRBJ1-6|-|TRBV5-1
CASSLAYRGGAGNSPLHF
TGCGCCAGCAGCTTGGCCTACAGGGGAGGCGCGGGAAATTCACCCCTCCACTTT
>-|TRBJ2-1|-|TRBV6-2/TRBV6-3
CASSFRVGGDEQFF
TGTGCCAGCAGTTTCAGAGTCGGGGGCGATGAGCAGTTCTTC
>TRBD1|TRBJ2-5|few|TRBV15
CATSREGQGRGTQYF
TGTGCCACCAGCAGAGAAGGACAGGGGCGGGGGACCCAGTACTTC
>-|TRBJ1-2|-|TRBV20-1
CSARVGPENYGYTF
TGCAGTGCTAGAGTAGGACCGGAAAACTATGGCTACACCTTC
>-|TRBJ1-2|few|TRBV7-2
CASSLNAGYTF
TGTGCCAGCAGCTTGAACGCTGGCTACACCTTC
>TRBD1|TRBJ2-7|-|TRBV18
CASSPTGLEQYF
TGTGCCAGCTCACCGACAGGGCTCGAGCAGTACTTC
>-|TRBJ1-2|-|TRBV4-3
CASSQDGVRENYGYTF
TGCGCCAGCAGCCAAGATGGGGTTCGAGAAAACTATGGCTACACCTTC
>TRBD1|TRBJ1-2|-|TRBV18
CASSPPGQGVDGYTF
TGTGCCAGCTCACCACCGGGACAGGGTGTGGATGGCTACACCTTC
>-|TRBJ1-1|-|TRBV5-6
CASSRSYTEAFF
TGTGCCAGCAGCCGCAGTTACACTGAAGCTTTCTTT
>-|TRBJ1-2|-|TRBV10-3
CAMGSGRPPYGYTF
TGTGCCATGGGATCCGGGAGGCCTCCCTATGGCTACACCTTC
>TRBD2|TRBJ2-2|-|TRBV20-1
CSASGSGRGGGYTGELFF
TGCAGTGCTAGTGGTAGCGGGAGAGGAGGGGGGTACACCGGGGAGCTGTTTTTT
>TRBD1|TRBJ1-1|-|TRBV29-1
CSVGQGGTEAFF
TGCAGCGTCGGACAGGGAGGCACTGAAGCTTTCTTT
>-|TRBJ1-2|few|TRBV7-2
CASSNRPTAGGYGYTF
TGTGCCAGCAGCAATCGCCCGACGGCTGGGGGCTATGGCTACACCTTC
>-|TRBJ2-1|-|TRBV7-6
CASSLDRAAGGAEQFF
TGTGCCAGCAGCTTAGACCGGGCTGCCGGTGGGGCTGAGCAGTTCTTC
>-|TRBJ1-4|-|TRBV15
CATSRGGEEKLFF
TGTGCCACCAGCAGGGGTGGGGAGGAAAAACTGTTTTTT
>TRBD2|TRBJ2-4|-|TRBV19
CASRHRVAGQNIQYF
TGTGCCAGTAGACACCGGGTAGCGGGCCAAAACATTCAGTACTTC
>TRBD1|TRBJ1-2|-|TRBV2
CASSILRDRGTYGYTF
TGTGCCAGCAGCATCCTCCGGGACAGGGGAACCTATGGCTACACCTTC
>-|TRBJ2-3|-|TRBV7-2
CASSLDGRDPVTDTQYF
TGTGCCAGCAGCTTAGACGGGAGAGATCCCGTTACAGATACGCAGTACTTT
>TRBD1|TRBJ1-2|-|TRBV7-9
CASSPRTGRSYGYTF
TGTGCCAGCAGCCCCCGGACAGGGCGATCCTATGGCTACACCTTC
>-|TRBJ1-2|-|TRBV30
CAWTPRGIYGYTF
TGTGCCTGGACTCCTAGGGGGATCTATGGCTACACCTTC
>-|TRBJ2-3|few|TRBV24-1
CATSEALGTDTQYF
TGTGCCACCAGTGAGGCTCTGGGCACAGATACGCAGTATTTT
>-|TRBJ2-7|-|TRBV27
CASRSPFSYEQYF
TGTGCCAGCAGATCACCTTTCTCCTACGAGCAGTACTTC
>-|TRBJ1-2|-|TRBV5-4
CASSLRWAYGYTF
TGTGCCAGCAGCCTACGGTGGGCCTATGGCTACACCTTC
>-|TRBJ1-1|-|TRBV7-8
CASSLLGGIEAFF
TGTGCCAGCAGCTTACTGGGGGGGATTGAAGCTTTCTTT
>-|TRBJ1-5|-|TRBV6-5
CASSYSHSGNQPQHF
TGTGCCAGCAGTTACTCGCACAGCGGGAATCAGCCCCAGCATTTT
>TRBD1|TRBJ1-6|-|TRBV7-9
CASSSPPSQGANFSPLHF
TGTGCCAGCAGCTCCCCTCCGAGTCAGGGGGCAAATTTTTCACCCCTCCACTTT